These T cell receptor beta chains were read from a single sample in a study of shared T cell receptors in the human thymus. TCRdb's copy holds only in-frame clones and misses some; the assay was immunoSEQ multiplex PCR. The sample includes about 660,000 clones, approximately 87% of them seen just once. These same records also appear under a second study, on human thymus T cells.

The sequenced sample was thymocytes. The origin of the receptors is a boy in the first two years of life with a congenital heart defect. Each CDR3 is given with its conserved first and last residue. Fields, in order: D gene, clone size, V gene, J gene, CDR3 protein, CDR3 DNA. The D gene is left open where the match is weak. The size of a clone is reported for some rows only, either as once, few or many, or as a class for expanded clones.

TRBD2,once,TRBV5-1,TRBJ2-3,CASSLGLAGVADTQYF,TGCGCCAGCAGCCTGGGACTAGCGGGAGTGGCAGATACGCAGTATTTT
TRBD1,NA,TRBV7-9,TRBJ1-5,CASRSLVVQGAKLNQPQHF,TGTGCCAGCAGATCTCTCGTTGTGCAGGGGGCGAAGTTGAATCAGCCCCAGCATTTT
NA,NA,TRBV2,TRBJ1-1,CASSGWRNTEAFF,TGTGCCAGCAGTGGGTGGAGGAACACTGAAGCTTTCTTT
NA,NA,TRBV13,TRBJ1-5,CASSLSRDQPQHF,TGTGCCAGCAGCTTAAGTCGGGATCAGCCCCAGCATTTT
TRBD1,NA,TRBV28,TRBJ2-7,CASKVSWTGGYEQYF,TGTGCCAGCAAAGTTTCGTGGACAGGGGGCTACGAGCAGTACTTC
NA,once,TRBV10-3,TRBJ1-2,CAISDPLEEPAIVYGYTF,TGTGCCATCAGTGACCCCCTCGAGGAGCCTGCAATCGTCTATGGCTACACCTTC
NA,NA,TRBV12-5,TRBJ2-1,CASASRVQEMPNEQFF,TGTGCTAGTGCCTCCCGAGTTCAGGAAATGCCCAATGAGCAGTTCTTC
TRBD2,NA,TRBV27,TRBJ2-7,CASSLTGLAGHEQYF,TGTGCCAGCAGTTTAACGGGACTAGCGGGACACGAGCAGTACTTC
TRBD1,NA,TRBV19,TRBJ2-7,CASSILPGGSYEQYF,TGTGCCAGTAGTATTCTTCCAGGGGGCTCCTACGAGCAGTACTTC
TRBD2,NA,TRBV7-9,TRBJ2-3,CASSQGGGGTQYF,TGTGCCAGCAGCCAGGGAGGCGGGGGTACGCAGTATTTT
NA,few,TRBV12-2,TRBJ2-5,CASREGTSGRSIQETQYF,TGTGCAAGTCGCGAAGGGACTAGCGGGAGGAGTATCCAAGAGACCCAGTACTTC
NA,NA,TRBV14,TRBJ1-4,CASSQTTDNEKLFF,TGTGCCAGCAGCCAAACGACAGATAATGAAAAACTGTTTTTT
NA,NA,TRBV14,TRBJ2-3,CASSTEGCTDTQYF,TGTGCCAGCAGCACAGAGGGCTGCACAGATACGCAGTATTTT
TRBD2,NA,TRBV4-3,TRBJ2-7,CASSRKDQGTSGSGGEQYF,TGCGCCAGCAGCCGAAAGGATCAGGGGACTAGCGGGTCCGGGGGCGAGCAGTACTTC
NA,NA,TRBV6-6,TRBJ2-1,CASAQGTYNEQFF,TGTGCCAGCGCCCAGGGGACGTACAATGAGCAGTTCTTC
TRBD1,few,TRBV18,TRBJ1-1,CASSLRDRQNTEAFF,TGTGCCAGCTCACTAAGGGACAGACAGAACACTGAAGCTTTCTTT
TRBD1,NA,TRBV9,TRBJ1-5,CASSPPGQYQPQHF,TGTGCCAGCAGCCCGCCGGGACAGTATCAGCCCCAGCATTTT
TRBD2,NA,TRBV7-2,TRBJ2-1,CASSSKGLAGVRVYNEQFF,TGTGCCAGCAGTTCAAAGGGACTAGCGGGAGTCAGGGTTTACAATGAGCAGTTCTTC
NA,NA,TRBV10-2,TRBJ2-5,CANTGFQETQYF,TGCGCCAACACAGGGTTCCAAGAGACCCAGTACTTC
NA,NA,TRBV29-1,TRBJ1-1,CSVVPPGRGTEAFF,TGCAGCGTTGTACCCCCCGGGAGAGGGACTGAAGCTTTCTTT
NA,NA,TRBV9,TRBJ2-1,CASSVGGARNNEQFF,TGTGCCAGCAGCGTAGGGGGCGCCAGGAACAATGAGCAGTTCTTC
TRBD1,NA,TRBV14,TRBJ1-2,CASHRTGRPGYTF,TGTGCCAGCCACAGGACAGGGAGGCCCGGCTACACCTTC
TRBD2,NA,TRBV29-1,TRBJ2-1,CSVSSGRMGVNEQFF,TGCAGCGTTTCGAGCGGGAGGATGGGTGTCAATGAGCAGTTCTTC
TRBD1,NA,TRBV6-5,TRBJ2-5,CASSLDRVGETQYF,TGTGCCAGCAGTTTAGACAGGGTGGGAGAGACCCAGTACTTC
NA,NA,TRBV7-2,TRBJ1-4,CASSLGAEKLFF,TGTGCCAGCAGCCTTGGGGCTGAAAAACTGTTTTTT
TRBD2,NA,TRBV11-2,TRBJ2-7,CASSLGLAGGCEQYF,TGTGCCAGCAGCTTAGGGCTAGCGGGAGGGTGCGAGCAGTACTTC
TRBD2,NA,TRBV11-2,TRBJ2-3,CASGASGREPDTQYF,TGTGCCAGCGGGGCTAGCGGGAGGGAGCCAGATACGCAGTATTTT
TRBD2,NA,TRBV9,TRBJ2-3,CASSQSGRAADTQYF,TGTGCCAGCAGCCAAAGCGGGAGGGCCGCAGATACGCAGTATTTT
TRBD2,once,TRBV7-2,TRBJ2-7,CASSLRVAGGNEQYF,TGTGCCAGCAGCTTAAGAGTAGCGGGAGGCAACGAGCAGTACTTC
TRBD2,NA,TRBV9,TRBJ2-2,CASSPLREVNGELFF,TGTGCCAGCAGCCCCCTTCGGGAGGTGAACGGGGAGCTGTTTTTT
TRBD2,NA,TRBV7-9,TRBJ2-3,CASSFPTSGYYRDTQYF,TGTGCCAGCAGCTTCCCCACTAGCGGGTACTATCGGGATACGCAGTATTTT
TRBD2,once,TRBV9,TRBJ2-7,CASSVGSGRIDEQYF,TGTGCCAGCAGCGTAGGAAGCGGGAGGATCGACGAGCAGTACTTC
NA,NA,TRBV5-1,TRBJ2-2,CASSLIRVGELFF,TGCGCCAGCAGCTTAATCAGGGTCGGGGAGCTGTTTTTT
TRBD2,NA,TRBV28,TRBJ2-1,CASSSPLAGGPYNEQFF,TGTGCCAGCAGTTCCCCCCTCGCGGGAGGGCCCTACAATGAGCAGTTCTTC
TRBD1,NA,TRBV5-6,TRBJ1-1,CASSRQGCAEAFF,TGTGCCAGCAGTCGACAGGGCTGCGCTGAAGCTTTCTTT
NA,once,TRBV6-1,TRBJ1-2,CASRRQDYGYTF,TGTGCCAGCAGACGACAGGACTATGGCTACACCTTC
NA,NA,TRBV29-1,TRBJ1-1,CSVLTDNTEAFF,TGCAGCGTCCTAACAGACAACACTGAAGCTTTCTTT
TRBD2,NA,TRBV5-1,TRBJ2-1,CASSLDHEERELSYNEQFF,TGCGCCAGCAGCTTGGACCACGAGGAGCGGGAGCTCTCCTACAATGAGCAGTTCTTC
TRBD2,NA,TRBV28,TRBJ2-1,CAIEGSGRAPGCSYNEQFF,TGTGCCATAGAGGGGAGCGGGAGGGCCCCGGGATGCTCCTACAATGAGCAGTTCTTC
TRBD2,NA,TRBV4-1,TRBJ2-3,CASSHPNTSGGPGTQYF,TGCGCCAGCAGCCATCCCAATACTAGCGGGGGCCCGGGTACGCAGTATTTT
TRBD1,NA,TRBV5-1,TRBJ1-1,CASSPPTGSTEAFF,TGCGCCAGCAGCCCACCGACAGGGAGCACTGAAGCTTTCTTT
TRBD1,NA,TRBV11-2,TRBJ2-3,CASSEDRDSTDTQYF,TGTGCCAGCAGCGAGGACAGGGATAGCACAGATACGCAGTATTTT
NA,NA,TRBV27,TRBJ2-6,CASSSEGAGANVLTF,TGTGCCAGCAGTTCAGAGGGGGCTGGGGCCAACGTCCTGACTTTC
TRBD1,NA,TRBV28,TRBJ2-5,CASSVGTGPTGETQYF,TGTGCCAGCAGTGTTGGGACAGGTCCTACCGGGGAGACCCAGTACTTC
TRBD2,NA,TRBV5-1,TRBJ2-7,CASSWGLAGYYEQYF,TGCGCCAGCAGCTGGGGACTAGCGGGCTACTACGAGCAGTACTTC